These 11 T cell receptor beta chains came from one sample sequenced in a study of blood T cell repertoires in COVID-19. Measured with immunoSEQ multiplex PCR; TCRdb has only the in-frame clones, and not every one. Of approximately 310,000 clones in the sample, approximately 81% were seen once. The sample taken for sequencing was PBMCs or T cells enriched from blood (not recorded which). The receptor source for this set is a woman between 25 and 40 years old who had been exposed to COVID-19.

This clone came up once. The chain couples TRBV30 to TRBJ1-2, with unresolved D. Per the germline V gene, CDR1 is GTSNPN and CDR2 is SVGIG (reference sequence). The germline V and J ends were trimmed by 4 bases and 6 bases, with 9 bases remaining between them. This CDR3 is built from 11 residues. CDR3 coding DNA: TGTGCCTGGAAGGGAGGTAATGGCTACACCTTC. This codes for CAWKGGNGYTF.

CDR3: CASSYSTGDGVGNQPQHF. The DNA for the CDR3 is TGTGCCAGCAGTTACTCTACCGGGGATGGGGTAGGCAATCAGCCCCAGCATTTT. This chain joins TRBV6-2 or TRBV6-3 and TRBJ1-5; unclear D gene. The CDR3 has 18 amino acids. Germline lookup yields CDR1 MNHEY and CDR2 SVGEGT. The V and J ends lost 0 bases and 2 bases respectively, with 17 bases between them.

The CDR3 nucleotides are TGTGCCAGCAGCTTAGACTTTGACAGAGCTAACTATGGCTACACCTTC. Its translation: CASSLDFDRANYGYTF. This chain joins TRBV11-2 and TRBJ1-2, with D perhaps TRBD1 (5 bases). Trimming cost V 0 bases and J 0 bases, with 11 bases left between them. The germline CDR1 and CDR2 sequences are SGHAT and FQNNGV. This CDR3 is built from 16 residues.

The CDR3 nucleotides are TGTGCCAGCGCACAGATCGGACAGGGCAAAGGCTACACCTTC. Its translation is CASAQIGQGKGYTF. This rearrangement joins TRBV6-5 to TRBJ1-2, with TRBD1 matching over 8 bases. Germline lookup yields CDR1 MNHEY and CDR2 SVGAGI. This CDR3 contains 14 residues. The J segment lost 8 bases and the V segment lost 8 bases, leaving 13 bases of the junction unmatched.

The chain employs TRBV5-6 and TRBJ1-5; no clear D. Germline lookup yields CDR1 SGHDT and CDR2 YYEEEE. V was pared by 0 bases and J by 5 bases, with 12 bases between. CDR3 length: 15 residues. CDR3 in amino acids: CASSLVGTADQPQHF. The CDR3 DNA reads TGTGCCAGCAGCTTGGTAGGCACAGCCGATCAGCCCCAGCATTTT.

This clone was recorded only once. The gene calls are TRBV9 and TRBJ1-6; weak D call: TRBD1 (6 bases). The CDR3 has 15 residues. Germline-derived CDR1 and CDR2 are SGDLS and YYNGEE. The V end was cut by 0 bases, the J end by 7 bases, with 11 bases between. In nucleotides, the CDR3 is TGTGCCAGCAGCGTAGCGACAGGTGGCAATTCACCCCTCCACTTT. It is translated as CASSVATGGNSPLHF.

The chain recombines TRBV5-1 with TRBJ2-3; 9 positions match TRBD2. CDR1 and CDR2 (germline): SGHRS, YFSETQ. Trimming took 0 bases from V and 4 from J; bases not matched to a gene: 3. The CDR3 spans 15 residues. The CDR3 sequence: CASSLGGLAADTQYF. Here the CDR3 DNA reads TGCGCCAGCAGCTTGGGGGGACTAGCCGCAGATACGCAGTATTTT.

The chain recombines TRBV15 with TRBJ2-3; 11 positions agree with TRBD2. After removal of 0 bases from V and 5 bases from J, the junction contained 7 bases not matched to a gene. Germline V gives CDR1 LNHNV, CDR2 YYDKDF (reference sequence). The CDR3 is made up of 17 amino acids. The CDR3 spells CATSRDKTSGVQDTQYF. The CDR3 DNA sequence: TGTGCCACCAGCAGAGATAAGACTAGCGGGGTTCAAGATACGCAGTATTTT.

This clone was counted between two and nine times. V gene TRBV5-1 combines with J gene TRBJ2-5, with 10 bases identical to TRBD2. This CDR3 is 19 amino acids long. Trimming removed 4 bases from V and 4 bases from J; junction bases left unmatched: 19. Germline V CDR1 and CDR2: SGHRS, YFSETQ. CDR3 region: CASSPYPILAGNVIETQYF. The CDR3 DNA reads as TGCGCCAGCAGCCCCTACCCGATACTAGCGGGAAACGTCATAGAGACCCAGTACTTC.

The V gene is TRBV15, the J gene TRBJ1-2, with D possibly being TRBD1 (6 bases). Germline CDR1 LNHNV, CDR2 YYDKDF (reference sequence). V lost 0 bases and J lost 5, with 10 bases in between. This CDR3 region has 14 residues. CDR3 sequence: CATSRDPGEYGYTF. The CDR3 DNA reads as TGTGCCACCAGCAGAGATCCAGGGGAGTATGGCTACACCTTC.

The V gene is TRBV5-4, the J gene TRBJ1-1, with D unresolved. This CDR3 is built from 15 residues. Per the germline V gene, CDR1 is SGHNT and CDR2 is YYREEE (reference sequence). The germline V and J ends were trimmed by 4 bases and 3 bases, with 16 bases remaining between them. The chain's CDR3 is CASSPQRRADTEAFF. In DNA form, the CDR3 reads TGTGCCAGCAGCCCCCAGAGGAGGGCGGACACTGAAGCTTTCTTT.